This TCR beta chain comes out of a study of vaccination effects on CD4 cells after COVID-19. Study details: A couple of convalescent patients each provided a sample, at 16 days and at one week before vaccination.

Trimming took 4 bases from V and 6 from J, leaving 14 bases between them. The CDR3 consists of 13 residues. Germline V CDR1 and CDR2: GTSNPN, SVGIG (reference sequence). A remark on this clone: Its antigen is not identified.

TCRdb keeps only in-frame clones here, not all; method: immunoSEQ multiplex PCR. The profile shows around 30,000 clones, about 76% of them singletons. General study results and limits: Substantial clonal contraction characterized both infection- and vaccine-induced clones late after vaccination. Post-vaccine spike-reactive clones in convalescents were mainly new vaccine-induced clones. There were few convalescent patients in the study and no early post-infection timepoints.

Antigen-specific CD4+ T cells were first expanded with viral peptide pools by the ViraFEST assay and only then sequenced. Researchers isolated CD4+ T cells once less than twelve days of culture had elapsed. Confirmation by PCR established that the person had SARS-CoV-2 infection between March and December 2020. The receptor's source is a human donor who had a prior SARS-CoV-2 infection. This sequence joins TRBV30 and TRBJ2-3; possible D gene TRBD2, 5 bases. The input for sequencing was CD4+ T cells from PBMCs cultured with HCoV-NL63 spike peptides, taken before COVID-19 vaccination. The DNA for the CDR3 is TGTGCCTGGACTACACTCCCGGGGGATACGCAGTATTTT. Translating it yields CAWTTLPGDTQYF.